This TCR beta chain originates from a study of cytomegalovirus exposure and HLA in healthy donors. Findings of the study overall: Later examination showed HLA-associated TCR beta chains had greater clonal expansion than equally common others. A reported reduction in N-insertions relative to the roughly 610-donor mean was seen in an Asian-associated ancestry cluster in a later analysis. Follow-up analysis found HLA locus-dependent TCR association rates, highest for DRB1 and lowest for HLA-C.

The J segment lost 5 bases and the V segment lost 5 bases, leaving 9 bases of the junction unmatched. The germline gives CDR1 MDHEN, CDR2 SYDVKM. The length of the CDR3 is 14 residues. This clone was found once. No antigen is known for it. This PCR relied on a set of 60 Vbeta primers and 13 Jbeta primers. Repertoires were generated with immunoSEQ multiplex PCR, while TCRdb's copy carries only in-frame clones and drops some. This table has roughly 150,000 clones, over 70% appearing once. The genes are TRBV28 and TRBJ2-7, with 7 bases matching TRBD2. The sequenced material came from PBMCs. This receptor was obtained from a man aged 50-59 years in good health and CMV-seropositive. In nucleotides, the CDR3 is TGTGCCAGCAGTCCTCCCTTCGGACTAGACGAGCAGTACTTC. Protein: CASSPPFGLDEQYF.